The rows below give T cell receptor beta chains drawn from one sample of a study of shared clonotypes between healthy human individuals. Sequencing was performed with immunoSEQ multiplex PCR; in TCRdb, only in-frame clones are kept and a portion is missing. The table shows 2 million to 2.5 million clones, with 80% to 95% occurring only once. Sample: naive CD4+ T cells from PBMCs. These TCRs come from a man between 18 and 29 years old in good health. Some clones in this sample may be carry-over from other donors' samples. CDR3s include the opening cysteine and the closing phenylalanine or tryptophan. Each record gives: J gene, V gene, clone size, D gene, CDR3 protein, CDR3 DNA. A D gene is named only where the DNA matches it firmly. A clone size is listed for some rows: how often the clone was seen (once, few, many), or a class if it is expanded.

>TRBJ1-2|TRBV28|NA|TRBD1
CASSFGGAPQGAHGYTF
TGTGCCAGCAGTTTTGGAGGGGCCCCACAGGGGGCCCATGGCTACACCTTC
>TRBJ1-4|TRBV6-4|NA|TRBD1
CASLPPPKDRVSTNEKLFF
TGTGCCAGCCTCCCACCCCCAAAGGACAGGGTGTCAACTAATGAAAAACTGTTTTTT
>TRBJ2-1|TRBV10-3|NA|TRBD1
CAISATGGEGNEQFF
TGTGCCATCAGCGCGACAGGGGGAGAAGGAAATGAGCAGTTCTTC
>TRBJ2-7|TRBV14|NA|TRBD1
CASSRGQARREKYEQYF
TGTGCCAGCAGCCGCGGACAGGCCCGTCGGGAAAAGTACGAGCAGTACTTC
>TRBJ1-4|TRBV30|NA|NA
CAWSSTAKLFF
TGTGCCTGGAGTTCCACAGCAAAACTGTTTTTT
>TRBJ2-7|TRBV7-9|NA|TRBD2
CASSLEYGAGRGEQYF
TGTGCCAGCAGCTTAGAGTACGGGGCAGGGAGGGGCGAGCAGTACTTC
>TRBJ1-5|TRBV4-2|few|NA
CASSPYGGNQPQHF
TGTGCCAGCAGCCCCTACGGCGGCAATCAGCCCCAGCATTTT
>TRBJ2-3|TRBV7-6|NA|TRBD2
CASSKSWTSGAGDTQYF
TGTGCCAGCAGCAAATCATGGACGAGCGGGGCGGGAGATACGCAGTATTTT
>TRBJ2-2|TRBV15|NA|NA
CATSKRANTGELFF
TGTGCCACCAGCAAAAGGGCTAACACCGGGGAGCTGTTTTTT
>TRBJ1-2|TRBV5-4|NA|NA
CASSWDAGDPYGYTF
TGTGCCAGCAGCTGGGATGCAGGGGATCCCTATGGCTACACCTTC
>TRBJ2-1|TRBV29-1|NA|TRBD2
CSVVAGASNEQFF
TGCAGCGTTGTAGCGGGAGCTAGTAATGAGCAGTTCTTC
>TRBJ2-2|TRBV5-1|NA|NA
CASSSRPLNTGELFF
TGCGCCAGCAGCTCTAGACCACTGAACACCGGGGAGCTGTTTTTT
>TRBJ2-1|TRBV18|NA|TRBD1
CASSPPDRSRNEQFF
TGTGCCAGCTCACCACCGGACAGGTCTAGGAATGAGCAGTTCTTC
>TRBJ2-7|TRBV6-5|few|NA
CASSYSGTYEQYF
TGTGCCAGCAGTTACTCAGGGACCTACGAGCAGTACTTC
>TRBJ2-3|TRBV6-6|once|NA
CASSATSIADTQYF
TGTGCCAGCAGCGCCACTAGCATTGCAGATACGCAGTATTTT
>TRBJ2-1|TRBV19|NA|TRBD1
CASGLGTGYNEQFF
TGTGCCAGTGGCCTCGGGACAGGGTACAATGAGCAGTTCTTC